This is a list of T cell receptor beta chains from one sample in a study of human T cells and chemical hapten exposure. From the RACE reads, TCRdb called clonotypes with MiXCR, one entry per CDR3 protein. The data show roughly 120,000 distinct CDR3 sequences, with around 8.3% seen just once and around 1.7% held by the top ten. What was sequenced was whole blood. Receptors originate from a male donor in good health. Some clones in this sample may be carry-over from other donors' samples. Each CDR3 is given with its conserved first and last residue. D genes are given only for firm matches. A clone size is listed for some rows: how often the clone was seen (once, few, many), or a class if it is expanded.

size	D	V	J	CDR3	DNA
few	NA	TRBV29-1	TRBJ1-1	CSVGHRLLNTEAFF	TGCAGCGTTGGACACCGGCTTTTGAACACTGAAGCTTTCTTT
few	NA	TRBV12-3/TRBV12-4	TRBJ2-7	CASSFNPAYEQYF	TGTGCCAGCAGTTTTAACCCGGCCTACGAGCAGTACTTC
few	NA	TRBV11-2	TRBJ2-7	CASSPGRIYEQYF	TGTGCCAGCAGCCCCGGACGGATCTACGAGCAGTACTTC
NA	TRBD2	TRBV2	TRBJ2-1	CASSRTSGGVNEQFF	TGTGCCAGCAGTAGGACTAGCGGGGGGGTAAATGAGCAGTTCTTC
few	NA	TRBV7-2	TRBJ2-7	CASSLGGVSYEQYF	TGTGCCAGCAGCTTAGGGGGAGTCTCCTACGAGCAGTACTTC
NA	NA	TRBV15	TRBJ2-3	CATSREVPRGLSNTQYF	TGTGCCACCAGCAGAGAGGTGCCGCGGGGCCTTTCCAATACGCAGTATTTT
few	NA	TRBV4-3	TRBJ2-7	CASSQAAGGSSYEQYF	TGCGCCAGCAGCCAAGCGGCCGGGGGCAGCTCCTACGAGCAGTACTTC
many	NA	TRBV29-1	TRBJ2-6	CSVESSGANVLTF	TGCAGCGTTGAGAGCTCTGGGGCCAACGTCCTGACTTTC
few	NA	TRBV13	TRBJ1-1	CASSFPEGAFF	TGTGCCAGCAGCTTCCCGGAGGGAGCTTTCTTT
NA	TRBD1	TRBV29-1	TRBJ2-7	CSVDVWGTGVYEQYF	TGCAGCGTTGACGTATGGGGGACAGGCGTTTACGAGCAGTACTTC
NA	NA	TRBV3-1	TRBJ2-7	CASSQPQGLEQYF	TGTGCCAGCAGCCAACCTCAGGGACTCGAGCAGTACTTC
few	TRBD2	TRBV25-1	TRBJ2-7	CASSGITGTSGSSYEQYF	TGTGCCAGCAGTGGAATCACCGGGACTAGCGGGAGTTCCTACGAGCAGTACTTC
many	NA	TRBV7-2	TRBJ2-3	CASSPWGVPDTQYF	TGTGCCAGCAGCCCCTGGGGAGTCCCAGATACGCAGTATTTT
few	NA	TRBV6-5	TRBJ2-2	CASSYYGGELFF	TGTGCCAGCAGTTACTACGGGGGGGAGCTGTTTTTT
few	NA	TRBV24-1	TRBJ1-5	CATPGQRNQPQHF	TGTGCCACCCCCGGACAGAGGAACCAGCCCCAGCATTTT
many	TRBD1	TRBV3-1	TRBJ2-2	CASSLHIGTGGTGELFF	TGTGCCAGCAGCCTCCACATCGGGACAGGGGGCACCGGGGAGCTGTTTTTT
few	NA	TRBV6-1	TRBJ1-6	CASRSGLPNSPLHF	TGTGCCAGCAGATCGGGACTTCCCAATTCACCCCTCCACTTT
NA	TRBD2	TRBV4-1	TRBJ2-2	CASSQDNLAGFDGELFF	TGCGCCAGCAGCCAAGATAACCTAGCGGGATTCGACGGGGAGCTGTTTTTT
few	TRBD2	TRBV6-2/TRBV6-3	TRBJ2-1	CASSSREGRDEQFF	TGTGCCAGCAGTTCGCGGGAGGGCCGGGATGAGCAGTTCTTC
NA	NA	TRBV6-1	TRBJ2-7	CASSEARPRVVYEQYF	TGTGCCAGCAGTGAAGCAAGACCTAGGGTGGTCTACGAGCAGTACTTC
few	NA	TRBV2	TRBJ2-1	CASSGARYDESSYNEQFF	TGTGCCAGCAGTGGAGCTAGGTACGACGAGAGCTCCTACAATGAGCAGTTCTTC
many	NA	TRBV12-3/TRBV12-4	TRBJ2-5	CASSLGFGEETQYF	TGTGCCAGCAGTTTAGGGTTCGGGGAGGAGACCCAGTACTTC
NA	NA	TRBV12-3/TRBV12-4	TRBJ2-3	CASSPPGGQSTDTQYF	TGTGCCAGCAGTCCCCCTGGAGGGCAGAGCACAGATACGCAGTATTTT
few	TRBD1	TRBV29-1	TRBJ1-2	CSVGQGANGYTF	TGCAGCGTTGGGCAGGGGGCGAACGGCTACACCTTC
few	TRBD1	TRBV19	TRBJ1-4	CASSVTGSPEKLFF	TGTGCCAGTAGCGTGACAGGGAGTCCGGAAAAACTGTTTTTT
NA	NA	TRBV3-1	TRBJ1-6	CASSQGRESSYNSPLHF	TGTGCCAGCAGCCAAGGACGAGAGAGCTCCTATAATTCACCCCTCCACTTT
NA	TRBD2	TRBV7-9	TRBJ2-1	CASSLVTSGDNEQFF	TGTGCCAGCAGCTTAGTGACTAGCGGGGACAATGAGCAGTTCTTC
few	NA	TRBV11-2	TRBJ1-6	CASSLVGERRGGNSPLHF	TGTGCCAGCAGCTTAGTTGGGGAACGAAGGGGAGGTAATTCACCCCTCCACTTT
many	NA	TRBV2	TRBJ1-2	CASRQDGNYGYTF	TGTGCCAGCAGACAGGACGGGAACTATGGCTACACCTTC
NA	NA	TRBV7-6	TRBJ2-1	CASSNTGLPQNEQFF	TGTGCCAGCAGCAACACCGGGCTTCCCCAAAATGAGCAGTTCTTC
few	NA	TRBV7-8	TRBJ2-2	CASSYGPTGELFF	TGTGCCAGCAGCTACGGACCAACCGGGGAGCTGTTTTTT
many	NA	TRBV7-2	TRBJ2-1	CASSLRYNEQFF	TGTGCCAGCAGCTTAAGGTACAATGAGCAGTTCTTC
few	TRBD2	TRBV7-2	TRBJ2-5	CASMTSGGATETQYF	TGTGCCAGCATGACTAGCGGGGGGGCAACAGAGACCCAGTACTTC
many	TRBD1	TRBV4-3	TRBJ1-3	CASSQDQGARAGNTIYF	TGCGCCAGCAGCCAAGATCAGGGGGCGCGTGCTGGAAACACCATATATTTT
many	NA	TRBV3-1	TRBJ2-2	CASSEGLNTGELFF	TGTGCCAGCAGCGAAGGGCTAAACACCGGGGAGCTGTTTTTT
NA	TRBD2	TRBV27	TRBJ2-2	CASTPEAGGTGELFF	TGTGCCAGCACCCCAGAGGCGGGAGGTACCGGGGAGCTGTTTTTT
many	NA	TRBV7-2	TRBJ2-7	CASSSPQRGRSDSYEQYF	TGTGCCAGCAGTTCTCCTCAGAGGGGTAGATCAGACTCCTACGAGCAGTACTTC
NA	TRBD1	TRBV7-9	TRBJ2-5	CASSIGTGDQETQYF	TGTGCCAGCAGCATCGGGACAGGTGACCAAGAGACCCAGTACTTC
many	NA	TRBV5-1	TRBJ2-5	CASSLALGGETQYF	TGCGCCAGCAGCTTGGCCCTTGGGGGAGAGACCCAGTACTTC
many	NA	TRBV7-2	TRBJ1-4	CASGRPPSQELFF	TGTGCCAGCGGAAGACCGCCTTCGCAAGAACTGTTTTTT
few	TRBD1	TRBV5-1	TRBJ1-1	CASSNSGTGGTEAFF	TGCGCCAGCAGTAATTCCGGGACAGGGGGCACTGAAGCTTTCTTT
many	TRBD2	TRBV29-1	TRBJ2-1	CSVSLAGGPNEQFF	TGCAGCGTTAGCCTAGCGGGAGGGCCAAATGAGCAGTTCTTC
NA	TRBD1	TRBV6-5	TRBJ2-3	CASSSGQVFTDTQYF	TGTGCCAGCAGTTCGGGACAGGTCTTCACAGATACGCAGTATTTT
few	NA	TRBV18	TRBJ2-2	CASSPDGTNTGELFF	TGTGCCAGCTCACCGGACGGAACGAACACCGGGGAGCTGTTTTTT
few	NA	TRBV27	TRBJ2-2	CASSSFIGELFF	TGTGCCAGCAGTTCCTTCATCGGGGAGCTGTTTTTT
few	TRBD2	TRBV4-1	TRBJ2-1	CASQPLGREKSEQFF	TGCGCCAGCCAGCCTCTAGGGCGGGAGAAGAGTGAGCAGTTCTTC
few	NA	TRBV27	TRBJ2-7	CASSLHRRRPYEQYF	TGTGCCAGCAGTTTACACCGCAGGCGGCCCTACGAGCAGTACTTC
NA	TRBD2	TRBV20-1	TRBJ2-7	CSAAVGTSGYEQYF	TGCAGTGCCGCTGTGGGGACTAGCGGGTACGAGCAGTACTTC
NA	NA	TRBV28	TRBJ2-1	CASSSFLGTSYNEQFF	TGTGCCAGCAGTTCCTTTTTAGGGACCTCCTACAATGAGCAGTTCTTC
many	NA	TRBV20-1	TRBJ1-1	CSASGESSTEAFF	TGCAGTGCTAGTGGGGAATCGAGCACTGAAGCTTTCTTT